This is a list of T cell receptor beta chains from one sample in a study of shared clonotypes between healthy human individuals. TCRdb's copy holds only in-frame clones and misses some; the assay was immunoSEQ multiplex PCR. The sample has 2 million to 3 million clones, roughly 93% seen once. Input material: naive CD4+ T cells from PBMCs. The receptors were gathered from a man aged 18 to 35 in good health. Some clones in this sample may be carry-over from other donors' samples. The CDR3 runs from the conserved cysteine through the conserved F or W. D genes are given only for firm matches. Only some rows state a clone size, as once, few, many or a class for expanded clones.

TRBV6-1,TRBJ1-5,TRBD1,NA,CASSGQGAPNQPQHF,TGTGCCAGCAGCGGACAGGGAGCACCGAATCAGCCCCAGCATTTT
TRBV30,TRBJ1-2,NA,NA,CAWSVWASDYGYTF,TGTGCCTGGAGTGTATGGGCGTCCGACTATGGCTACACCTTC
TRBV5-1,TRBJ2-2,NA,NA,CASSLGTLNTGELFF,TGCGCCAGCAGCCTAGGGACTCTGAACACCGGGGAGCTGTTTTTT
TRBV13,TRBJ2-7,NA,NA,CASSYFAETGPYEQYF,TGTGCCAGCAGCTATTTCGCCGAGACGGGTCCCTACGAGCAGTACTTC
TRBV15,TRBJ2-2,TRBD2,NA,CATSRDRAGRLGSPGELFF,TGTGCCACCAGCAGAGATCGAGCGGGACGTCTCGGTAGTCCCGGGGAGCTGTTTTTT
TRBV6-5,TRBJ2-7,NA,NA,CATWARAVSEQYF,TGTGCCACCTGGGCGAGGGCAGTGAGCGAGCAGTACTTC
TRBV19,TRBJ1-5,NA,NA,CASSIQGYGNQPQHF,TGTGCCAGTAGTATACAGGGGTACGGCAATCAGCCCCAGCATTTT
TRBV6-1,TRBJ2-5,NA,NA,CASSVTRVETQYF,TGTGCCAGCAGTGTAACAAGGGTAGAGACCCAGTACTTC
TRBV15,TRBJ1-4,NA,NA,CATSVPGPREKLFF,TGTGCCACCAGCGTCCCGGGACCTCGTGAAAAACTGTTTTTT
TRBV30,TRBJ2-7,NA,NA,CAVTQGGSYYEQYF,TGTGCCGTCACACAAGGGGGGAGTTACTACGAGCAGTACTTC
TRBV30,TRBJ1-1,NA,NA,CAWSATLRSPSF,TGTGCCTGGAGTGCCACCCTTCGGTCCCCGAGTTTT
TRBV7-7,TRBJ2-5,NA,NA,CASSQTGSETQYF,TGTGCCAGCAGCCAGACAGGATCAGAGACCCAGTACTTC
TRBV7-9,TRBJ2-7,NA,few,CASSLEERGPYEQYF,TGTGCCAGCAGCTTAGAAGAGAGGGGACCCTACGAGCAGTACTTC
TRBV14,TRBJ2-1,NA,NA,CASSQLLGNEQFF,TGTGCCAGCAGCCAACTACTGGGAAATGAGCAGTTCTTC
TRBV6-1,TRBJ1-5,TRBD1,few,CASTETGSQPQHF,TGTGCCAGCACCGAGACAGGGTCCCAGCCCCAGCATTTT
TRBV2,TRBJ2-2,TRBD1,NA,CASRFGQGGPTGELFF,TGTGCCAGCAGGTTCGGACAGGGTGGTCCAACCGGGGAGCTGTTTTTT
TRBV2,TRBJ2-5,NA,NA,CASSGLQETQYF,TGTGCCAGCAGCGGGCTCCAAGAGACCCAGTACTTC
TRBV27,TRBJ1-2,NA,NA,CASSLLQGNGYTF,TGTGCCAGCAGTTTATTACAGGGCAATGGCTACACCTTC
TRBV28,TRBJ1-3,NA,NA,CASGLTRNTIYF,TGTGCCAGCGGCTTGACGAGAAACACCATATATTTT
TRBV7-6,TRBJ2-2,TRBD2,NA,CASSLPPGGAGTGELFF,TGTGCCAGCAGCTTGCCCCCGGGAGGGGCGGGCACCGGGGAGCTGTTTTTT
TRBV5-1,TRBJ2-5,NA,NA,CASSLADRGPETQYF,TGCGCCAGCAGCTTGGCTGATCGGGGACCAGAGACCCAGTACTTC
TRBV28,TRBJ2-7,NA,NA,CASSPWGAGSIDEQYF,TGTGCCAGCAGTCCGTGGGGGGCAGGGAGTATAGACGAGCAGTACTTC
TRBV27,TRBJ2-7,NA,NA,CASSSPGRAYEQYF,TGTGCCAGCAGTTCTCCGGGACGTGCCTACGAGCAGTACTTC
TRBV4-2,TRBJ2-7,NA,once,CASSQAVQSYEQYF,TGTGCCAGCAGCCAAGCTGTCCAATCCTACGAGCAGTACTTC
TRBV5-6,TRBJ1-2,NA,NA,CASSIKTVLPNYGYTF,TGTGCCAGCAGCATTAAGACAGTATTGCCGAACTATGGCTACACCTTC
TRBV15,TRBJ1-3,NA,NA,CATSRDAGTQGNTIYF,TGTGCCACCAGCAGAGACGCCGGGACACAAGGAAACACCATATATTTT
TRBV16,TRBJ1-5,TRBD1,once,CASSPSGTGNQPQHF,TGTGCCAGCAGCCCTTCCGGGACAGGGAATCAGCCCCAGCATTTT
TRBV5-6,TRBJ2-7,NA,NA,CASSLVDGPYEQYF,TGTGCCAGCAGCTTGGTTGACGGTCCCTACGAGCAGTACTTC
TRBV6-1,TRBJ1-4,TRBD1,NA,CASSLTGYGEKLFF,TGTGCCAGCAGTCTGACAGGGTACGGTGAAAAACTGTTTTTT
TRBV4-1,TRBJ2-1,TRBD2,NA,CASSQVRGSGEQFF,TGCGCCAGCAGCCAAGTGCGGGGGTCAGGTGAGCAGTTCTTC
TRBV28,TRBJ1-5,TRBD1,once,CASSLFGTGAQPQHF,TGTGCCAGCAGTTTGTTCGGGACAGGGGCACAGCCCCAGCATTTT
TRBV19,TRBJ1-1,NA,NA,CASKFVGDRTEAFF,TGTGCCAGTAAATTTGTGGGGGATCGGACTGAAGCTTTCTTT
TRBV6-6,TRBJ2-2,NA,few,CASSPRVSTGELFF,TGTGCCAGCAGCCCCCGCGTCTCCACCGGGGAGCTGTTTTTT
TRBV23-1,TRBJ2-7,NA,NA,CASSQVERVHFYEQYF,TGCGCCAGCAGTCAAGTTGAGCGGGTCCATTTCTACGAGCAGTACTTC
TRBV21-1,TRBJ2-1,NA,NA,CASAGLAGPRGYNEQFF,TGTGCCAGCGCGGGACTAGCGGGGCCGCGTGGCTACAATGAGCAGTTCTTC
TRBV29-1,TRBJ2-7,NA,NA,CSALVSGTREQYF,TGCAGCGCCCTGGTCAGCGGTACGAGGGAGCAGTACTTC
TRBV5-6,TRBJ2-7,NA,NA,CASSFKGYEQYF,TGTGCCAGCAGCTTCAAGGGCTACGAGCAGTACTTC
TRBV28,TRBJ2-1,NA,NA,CASSLSRAGRNEQFF,TGTGCCAGCAGTTTAAGTAGGGCGGGGCGCAATGAGCAGTTCTTC
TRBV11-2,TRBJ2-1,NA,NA,CASSLDPGPGVEQFF,TGTGCCAGCAGCTTAGATCCGGGCCCAGGGGTTGAGCAGTTCTTC
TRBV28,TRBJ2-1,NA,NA,CASSLGGPSSYNEQFF,TGTGCCAGCAGTTTAGGGGGCCCGAGCTCCTACAATGAGCAGTTCTTC
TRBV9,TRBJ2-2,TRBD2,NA,CASSYGLAANTGELFF,TGTGCCAGCAGCTACGGACTAGCGGCGAACACCGGGGAGCTGTTTTTT
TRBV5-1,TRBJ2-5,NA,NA,CASSLGTGRGQETQYF,TGCGCCAGCAGCTTGGGCACCGGACGGGGACAAGAGACCCAGTACTTC
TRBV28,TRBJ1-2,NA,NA,CASIAQGFYGYTF,TGTGCCAGCATCGCGCAAGGGTTCTATGGCTACACCTTC
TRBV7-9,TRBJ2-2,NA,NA,CASSQTGPGELFF,TGTGCCAGCAGCCAGACAGGCCCCGGGGAGCTGTTTTTT
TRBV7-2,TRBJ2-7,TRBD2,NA,CASSFLSSGSSYEQYF,TGTGCCAGCAGCTTCTTGAGTAGCGGGAGCTCCTACGAGCAGTACTTC
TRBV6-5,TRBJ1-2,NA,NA,CASSYEGSSNYGYTF,TGTGCCAGCAGTTACGAGGGATCATCAAACTATGGCTACACCTTC
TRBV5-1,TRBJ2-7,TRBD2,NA,CASRGTSVTYEQYF,TGCGCCAGCAGAGGGACTAGCGTCACCTACGAGCAGTACTTC
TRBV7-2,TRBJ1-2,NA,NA,CASSFPGGDGYTF,TGTGCCAGCAGCTTTCCCGGAGGGGATGGCTACACCTTC
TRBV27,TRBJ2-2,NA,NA,CASSLGRASTGELFF,TGTGCCAGCAGTTTGGGGCGGGCGAGCACCGGGGAGCTGTTTTTT
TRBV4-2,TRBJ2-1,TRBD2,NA,CASSQGLAGGGNEQFF,TGTGCCAGCAGCCAGGGTTTGGCGGGAGGGGGTAATGAGCAGTTCTTC
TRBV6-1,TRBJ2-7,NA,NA,CASSGPKDGTYEQYF,TGTGCCAGCAGTGGCCCCAAGGACGGGACCTACGAGCAGTACTTC
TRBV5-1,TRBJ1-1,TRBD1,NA,CASTWDSLNTEAFF,TGCGCCAGCACCTGGGACAGTCTGAACACTGAAGCTTTCTTT
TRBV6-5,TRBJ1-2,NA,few,CASRADGPYGYTF,TGTGCCAGCAGAGCAGACGGCCCCTATGGCTACACCTTC